The rows below give T cell receptor beta chains drawn from one sample of a study of long-term antiretroviral therapy in people with HIV. Clones were sequenced by immunoSEQ multiplex PCR, and TCRdb holds only the in-frame ones, with some missing. The table lists 20,000 to 30,000 clones, 70% to 80% of them singletons. The material sequenced was unsorted PBMCs, taken 1.2 years after starting antiretroviral therapy. The source is a woman aged 40 to 49 with HIV. CDR3s include the opening cysteine and the closing phenylalanine or tryptophan. D genes are given only for firm matches. Part of the rows lack a size; the others show once, few, many or a class for expanded clones.

abundance: few
d_gene: TRBD2
v_gene: TRBV4-3
j_gene: TRBJ2-7
CDR3nt: TGCGCCAGCAGCCAAGGGACTAGCAGCGCCTACGAGCAGTACTTC
CDR3aa: CASSQGTSSAYEQYF

abundance: NA
d_gene: TRBD2
v_gene: TRBV7-9
j_gene: TRBJ2-5
CDR3nt: TGTGCCAGCAGACCGCCGGGACTAGCGGGACAAGAGACCCAGTACTTC
CDR3aa: CASRPPGLAGQETQYF

abundance: medium-sized
d_gene: TRBD1
v_gene: TRBV7-9
j_gene: TRBJ2-7
CDR3nt: TGTGCCAGCAGCTTTACTGGGACAGGAACCTCCTACGAGCAGTACTTC
CDR3aa: CASSFTGTGTSYEQYF

abundance: NA
d_gene: NA
v_gene: TRBV6-1
j_gene: TRBJ1-1
CDR3nt: TGTGCCAGCAGTGAAGTGCGGGGGAACACTGAAGCTTTCTTT
CDR3aa: CASSEVRGNTEAFF

abundance: NA
d_gene: NA
v_gene: TRBV5-1
j_gene: TRBJ2-5
CDR3nt: TGCGCCAGCAGCCTGTCTAGTGCCCGAGAGACCCAGTACTTC
CDR3aa: CASSLSSARETQYF

abundance: NA
d_gene: NA
v_gene: TRBV2
j_gene: TRBJ2-7
CDR3nt: TGTGCCAGCAGTGATGAAGGGGGGATCTACGAGCAGTACTTC
CDR3aa: CASSDEGGIYEQYF

abundance: NA
d_gene: NA
v_gene: TRBV6-6
j_gene: TRBJ1-5
CDR3nt: TGTGCCAGCAGCCCGCAAGAACGCCGAGGGAATCAGCCCCAGCATTTT
CDR3aa: CASSPQERRGNQPQHF

abundance: NA
d_gene: TRBD2
v_gene: TRBV4-2
j_gene: TRBJ2-2
CDR3nt: TGTGCCAGCAGCCAAGAACTAGCGGGGGTCGGCGGGGAGCTGTTTTTT
CDR3aa: CASSQELAGVGGELFF

abundance: few
d_gene: NA
v_gene: TRBV18
j_gene: TRBJ1-2
CDR3nt: TGTGCCAGCTCACCCGGGAATGGCTACACCTTC
CDR3aa: CASSPGNGYTF

abundance: few
d_gene: NA
v_gene: TRBV7-9
j_gene: TRBJ2-1
CDR3nt: TGTGCCAGCAGGGCGGGAAGCTCCTACAATGAGCAGTTCTTC
CDR3aa: CASRAGSSYNEQFF

abundance: NA
d_gene: NA
v_gene: TRBV18
j_gene: TRBJ1-3
CDR3nt: TGTGCCAGCTCATTTCAGACCCTGGTCGGAAACACCATATATTTT
CDR3aa: CASSFQTLVGNTIYF

abundance: NA
d_gene: NA
v_gene: TRBV9
j_gene: TRBJ1-1
CDR3nt: TGTGCCAGCAGCGTAGGAGGCCCGACCCAGGCTTTCTTT
CDR3aa: CASSVGGPTQAFF

abundance: few
d_gene: TRBD1
v_gene: TRBV6-1
j_gene: TRBJ1-1
CDR3nt: TGTGCCAGCAGTGAGGACAGGGCCGTATACTTTATGAACACTGAAGCTTTCTTT
CDR3aa: CASSEDRAVYFMNTEAFF

abundance: NA
d_gene: NA
v_gene: TRBV5-1
j_gene: TRBJ1-1
CDR3nt: TGCGCCAGCAGCTTTGAGGACGGGCGGAACACTGAAGCTTTCTTT
CDR3aa: CASSFEDGRNTEAFF

abundance: NA
d_gene: NA
v_gene: TRBV19
j_gene: TRBJ2-2
CDR3nt: TGTGCCAGTAACAGGGAGTCGGAAACCGGGGAGCTGTTTTTT
CDR3aa: CASNRESETGELFF

abundance: NA
d_gene: TRBD1
v_gene: TRBV2
j_gene: TRBJ2-5
CDR3nt: TGTGCCAGCAGTGAAGGGACAGGGGAGGATCAAGAGACCCAGTACTTC
CDR3aa: CASSEGTGEDQETQYF

abundance: NA
d_gene: TRBD2
v_gene: TRBV2
j_gene: TRBJ2-1
CDR3nt: TGTGCCAGCCTTCCGGGACTAGCCGGGGCCAATGAGCAGTTCTTC
CDR3aa: CASLPGLAGANEQFF

abundance: NA
d_gene: NA
v_gene: TRBV30
j_gene: TRBJ1-2
CDR3nt: TGTGCCTGGAAGGGTGGGGACCGCGGCTACACCTTC
CDR3aa: CAWKGGDRGYTF

abundance: medium-sized
d_gene: NA
v_gene: TRBV12-5
j_gene: TRBJ2-2
CDR3nt: TGTGCTAGTGGTTTCCTGGCGAACACCGGGGAGCTGTTTTTT
CDR3aa: CASGFLANTGELFF

abundance: NA
d_gene: NA
v_gene: TRBV21-1
j_gene: TRBJ2-7
CDR3nt: TGTGCCAGCAGCAAAGCGCTTAGGAGGGGGCTCGGACATCGCGAGCAGTACTTC
CDR3aa: CASSKALRRGLGHREQYF

abundance: NA
d_gene: NA
v_gene: TRBV7-9
j_gene: TRBJ2-3
CDR3nt: TGTGCCAGCAGCCCATTTCAGCTTGGCACAGATACGCAGTATTTT
CDR3aa: CASSPFQLGTDTQYF

abundance: NA
d_gene: NA
v_gene: TRBV29-1
j_gene: TRBJ1-1
CDR3nt: TGCGGGAGTATGGGAATGAACACTGAAGCTTTCTTT
CDR3aa: CGSMGMNTEAFF

abundance: NA
d_gene: NA
v_gene: TRBV5-1
j_gene: TRBJ1-2
CDR3nt: TGCGCCAGCAGCCTCATCCTCAGTGGGGGGGCTGGTGGCTACACCTTC
CDR3aa: CASSLILSGGAGGYTF

abundance: NA
d_gene: TRBD2
v_gene: TRBV11-2
j_gene: TRBJ2-1
CDR3nt: TGTGCCAGCAGCCAATTGGGGCGGGAGCTGAACAATGAGCAGTTCTTC
CDR3aa: CASSQLGRELNNEQFF

abundance: NA
d_gene: NA
v_gene: TRBV2
j_gene: TRBJ2-7
CDR3nt: TGTGCCAGCAGTCCCTCGTGGGCCTACGAGCAGTACTTC
CDR3aa: CASSPSWAYEQYF

abundance: NA
d_gene: NA
v_gene: TRBV19
j_gene: TRBJ2-7
CDR3nt: TGTGCCAGTAGTATATATAGGTGGTACGAGCAGTACTTC
CDR3aa: CASSIYRWYEQYF

abundance: NA
d_gene: NA
v_gene: TRBV10-3
j_gene: TRBJ1-5
CDR3nt: TGTGCCATCAGTGACTTTACGAATCAGCCCCAGCATTTT
CDR3aa: CAISDFTNQPQHF

abundance: NA
d_gene: NA
v_gene: TRBV19
j_gene: TRBJ2-5
CDR3nt: TGTGCCAGTACCCAAGAGACCCAGTACTTC
CDR3aa: CASTQETQYF

abundance: NA
d_gene: TRBD2
v_gene: TRBV7-9
j_gene: TRBJ2-5
CDR3nt: TGTGCCAGCAGCTTATGGGCTAGCGGGTCGCAAGAGACCCAGTACTTC
CDR3aa: CASSLWASGSQETQYF

abundance: NA
d_gene: NA
v_gene: TRBV5-1
j_gene: TRBJ2-7
CDR3nt: TGCGCCAGCAGCCCGGTTACCAACTACGAGCAGTACTTC
CDR3aa: CASSPVTNYEQYF

abundance: NA
d_gene: NA
v_gene: TRBV18
j_gene: TRBJ2-7
CDR3nt: TGTGCCAGCTCACCACCGGGACACACTTCCTACGAGCAGTACTTC
CDR3aa: CASSPPGHTSYEQYF

abundance: NA
d_gene: TRBD2
v_gene: TRBV7-9
j_gene: TRBJ2-5
CDR3nt: TGTGCCAGCAGCCCTCGGACTAGCGGGGCCCTCCAAGAGACCCAGTACTTC
CDR3aa: CASSPRTSGALQETQYF

abundance: NA
d_gene: TRBD1
v_gene: TRBV29-1
j_gene: TRBJ2-7
CDR3nt: TGCAGCGCAGCTAGACAGGGCCCCTACGAGCAGTACTTC
CDR3aa: CSAARQGPYEQYF

abundance: NA
d_gene: NA
v_gene: TRBV19
j_gene: TRBJ2-7
CDR3nt: TGTGCCAGTAGTATAGGGGGGCAACCTGGAGTGCCTTACGAGCAGTACTTC
CDR3aa: CASSIGGQPGVPYEQYF

abundance: NA
d_gene: NA
v_gene: TRBV21-1
j_gene: TRBJ2-3
CDR3nt: TGTGCCAGCAGCAAGGTTTTGGGGGAATGGGGGTCCATGGGCACAGATACGCAGTATTTT
CDR3aa: CASSKVLGEWGSMGTDTQYF

abundance: NA
d_gene: NA
v_gene: TRBV4-1
j_gene: TRBJ1-5
CDR3nt: TGCGCCAGCAGCCAAGACGGTAGGGGTCGCAATCAGCCCCAGCATTTT
CDR3aa: CASSQDGRGRNQPQHF

abundance: NA
d_gene: NA
v_gene: TRBV5-1
j_gene: TRBJ2-5
CDR3nt: TGCGCCAGCAGCTTGGCCGCAGGAAAGGAGACCCAGTACTTC
CDR3aa: CASSLAAGKETQYF

abundance: once
d_gene: NA
v_gene: TRBV30
j_gene: TRBJ2-7
CDR3nt: TGTGCCTGGAGTTTACAGGGTTGGAACGAGCAGTACTTC
CDR3aa: CAWSLQGWNEQYF

abundance: NA
d_gene: NA
v_gene: TRBV7-9
j_gene: TRBJ2-7
CDR3nt: TGTGCCAGCAGCTTAGGAAGAGCGGGCTCCGAGCAGTACTTC
CDR3aa: CASSLGRAGSEQYF

abundance: NA
d_gene: NA
v_gene: TRBV5-1
j_gene: TRBJ1-1
CDR3nt: TGCGCCAGCAGCCTGGGGTTTGAGACTGAAGCTTTCTTT
CDR3aa: CASSLGFETEAFF

abundance: NA
d_gene: TRBD2
v_gene: TRBV4-1
j_gene: TRBJ2-3
CDR3nt: TGCGCCAGCAGCCAAGATGATCGGGTTGGGGGGAGGGCAGATACGCAGTATTTT
CDR3aa: CASSQDDRVGGRADTQYF

abundance: few
d_gene: NA
v_gene: TRBV5-6
j_gene: TRBJ1-5
CDR3nt: TGTGCCAGCAGCCTTGGGTCGGGAGGTAATCAGCCCCAGCATTTT
CDR3aa: CASSLGSGGNQPQHF

abundance: NA
d_gene: NA
v_gene: TRBV12-5
j_gene: TRBJ2-7
CDR3nt: TGTGCTAGTGATCGAGGAGGGGGCAGGACCTACGAGCAGTACTTC
CDR3aa: CASDRGGGRTYEQYF

abundance: NA
d_gene: NA
v_gene: TRBV29-1
j_gene: TRBJ2-7
CDR3nt: TGCAGCGTTGAACGGATAGGGGTAGGGTACGAGCAGTACTTC
CDR3aa: CSVERIGVGYEQYF

abundance: once
d_gene: NA
v_gene: TRBV19
j_gene: TRBJ1-5
CDR3nt: TGTGCCAGTAGGGGGGGCGGCAATCAGCCCCAGCATTTT
CDR3aa: CASRGGGNQPQHF

abundance: NA
d_gene: NA
v_gene: TRBV21-1
j_gene: TRBJ1-2
CDR3nt: TGTGCCAGCACCGCGGGACAGGATAATGGCTACACCTTC
CDR3aa: CASTAGQDNGYTF

abundance: NA
d_gene: NA
v_gene: TRBV7-9
j_gene: TRBJ2-5
CDR3nt: TGTGCCAGCAGCCTAGTGAGCTGGACAGCGGAAGAGACCCAGTACTTC
CDR3aa: CASSLVSWTAEETQYF

abundance: once
d_gene: TRBD1
v_gene: TRBV11-3
j_gene: TRBJ2-7
CDR3nt: TGTGCCAGCAGGACCGAGACAGGGGCCTACGAGCAGTACTTC
CDR3aa: CASRTETGAYEQYF

abundance: NA
d_gene: NA
v_gene: TRBV2
j_gene: TRBJ1-6
CDR3nt: TGTGCCAGCAGTGAAAGGGAGGGCGGATCCTATAATTCACCCCTCCACTTT
CDR3aa: CASSEREGGSYNSPLHF

abundance: NA
d_gene: TRBD1
v_gene: TRBV5-1
j_gene: TRBJ2-6
CDR3nt: TGCGCCAGCAGCCTGACAGGGGGCATCGGGGCTGGGGCCAACGTCCTGACTTTC
CDR3aa: CASSLTGGIGAGANVLTF

abundance: NA
d_gene: NA
v_gene: TRBV19
j_gene: TRBJ2-1
CDR3nt: TGTGCCAGTAGTAAACTAGCAGGGATCGATGAGCAGTTCTTC
CDR3aa: CASSKLAGIDEQFF

abundance: NA
d_gene: NA
v_gene: TRBV7-9
j_gene: TRBJ2-5
CDR3nt: TGTGCCAGCAGCCCCCCCCAGCAAGAGACCCAGTACTTC
CDR3aa: CASSPPQQETQYF

abundance: NA
d_gene: NA
v_gene: TRBV19
j_gene: TRBJ1-1
CDR3nt: TGTGCCAGCGCGACACAGGGAGGGACTGAAGCTTTCTTT
CDR3aa: CASATQGGTEAFF